The 7 T cell receptor beta chains below all came from one sample that was sequenced in a study of blood T cell repertoires in COVID-19. The assay was immunoSEQ multiplex PCR, and TCRdb's table has in-frame clones only and misses some. Among about 130,000 clones, about 91% were seen once, and the ten largest hold 10%. Sequencing was carried out using peripheral blood. The receptors were sampled from a man aged 50 to 60 with acute or convalescent COVID-19.

CDR3 nucleotides: TGTGCCAGCAGGGAGGGGACAGGACCATCCTTAGATGGCTACACCTTC. Translated: CASREGTGPSLDGYTF. The chain links TRBV2 to TRBJ1-2; TRBD1 aligns across 8 bases. CDR3 length: 16 amino acids. The ends lost 6 bases at V and 6 bases at J; junction bases unmatched: 15. Germline CDR1 and CDR2: SNHLY and FYNNEI.

The V call is TRBV9, the J call TRBJ2-5, with 8 bases lining up with TRBD2. The CDR3 length is 14 residues. Trimming took 4 bases from V and 5 from J; bases not matched to a gene: 7. Per germline, CDR1 SGDLS and CDR2 YYNGEE. CDR3 DNA: TGTGCCAGCAGCTTAACGGGACTAGGCGAGACCCAGTACTTC. It yields the protein CASSLTGLGETQYF.

The chain joins TRBV11-1 to TRBJ1-1; 8 bases fit TRBD1. With V trimmed by 1 base and J by 5 bases, 6 bases remained unmatched. The V gene's germline CDR1 is SGHAT and CDR2 FQDESV (reference sequence). The CDR3 extends over 15 amino acids. The CDR3 DNA reads TGTGCCAGCAGCTTAGTTGGACAGGGACGTACTGAAGCTTTCTTT. Amino acid sequence: CASSLVGQGRTEAFF.

The chain recombines TRBV9 with TRBJ2-3, with 7 nucleotides matching TRBD1. V dropped 0 bases and J dropped 1; count of bases not matched to a gene: 5. CDR3 size: 16 residues. From germline, CDR1 is SGDLS and CDR2 YYNGEE. The CDR3: CASSVGPTGGTDTQYF. The CDR3, as DNA: TGTGCCAGCAGCGTAGGTCCCACAGGGGGCACAGATACGCAGTATTTT.

This clone was seen a handful of times. V gene TRBV19 combines with J gene TRBJ1-2; possible D gene TRBD1, 5 bases. The CDR3 covers 14 residues. The ends were cut back, 3 bases at V and 3 bases at J, with 11 bases in the middle. Per germline, CDR1 LNHDA and CDR2 SQIVND (reference sequence). The CDR3 is CASSIPRADYGYTF. Written as DNA, the CDR3 is TGTGCCAGTAGTATCCCCAGGGCTGACTATGGCTACACCTTC.

The chain is built from TRBV10-3 and TRBJ1-2, with D maybe TRBD1 (6 bases). Germline V gene sequence: CDR1 ENHRY, CDR2 SYGVKD. The V and J ends lost 6 bases and 4 bases respectively, with 15 bases between them. CDR3 size: 14 residues. The CDR3, as DNA: TGTGCCATCAGCGAGGGCAGGGGCACCTATGGCTACACCTTC. Its protein is CAISEGRGTYGYTF.

The chain couples TRBV4-1 to TRBJ1-2; 7 bases fit TRBD1. The CDR3 is made up of 18 amino acids. Per the germline V gene, CDR1 is MGHRA and CDR2 is YSYEKL. Losses at the gene ends were 1 base for V and 4 bases for J; bases not matched to a gene: 15. Written as DNA, the CDR3 is TGCGCCAGCAGCCAAGGGGGGACAGCGGATCTCAGAGTCTATGGCTACACCTTC. This encodes CASSQGGTADLRVYGYTF.